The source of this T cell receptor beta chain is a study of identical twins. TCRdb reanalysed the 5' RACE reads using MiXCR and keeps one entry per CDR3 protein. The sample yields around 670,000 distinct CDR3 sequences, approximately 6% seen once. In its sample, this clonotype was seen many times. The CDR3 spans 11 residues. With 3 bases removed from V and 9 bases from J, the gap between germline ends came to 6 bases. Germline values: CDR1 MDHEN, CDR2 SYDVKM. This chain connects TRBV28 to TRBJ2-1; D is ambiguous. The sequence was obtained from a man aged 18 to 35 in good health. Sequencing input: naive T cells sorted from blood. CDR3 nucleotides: TGTGCCAGCAGTTTTGTCCTTGAGCAGTTCTTC. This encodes CASSFVLEQFF.